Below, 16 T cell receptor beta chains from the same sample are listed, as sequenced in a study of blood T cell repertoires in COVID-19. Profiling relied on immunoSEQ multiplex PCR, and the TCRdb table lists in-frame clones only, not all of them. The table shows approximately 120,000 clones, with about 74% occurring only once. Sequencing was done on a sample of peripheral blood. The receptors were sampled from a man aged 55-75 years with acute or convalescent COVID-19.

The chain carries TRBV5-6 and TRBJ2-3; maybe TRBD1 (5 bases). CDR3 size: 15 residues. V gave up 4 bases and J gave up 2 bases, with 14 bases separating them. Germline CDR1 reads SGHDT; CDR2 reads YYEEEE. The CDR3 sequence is CASSTGFLHTDTQYF. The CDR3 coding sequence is TGTGCCAGCAGCACAGGTTTTCTTCACACAGATACGCAGTATTTT. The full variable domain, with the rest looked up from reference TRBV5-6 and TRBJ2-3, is DAGVTQSPTHLIKTRGQQVTLRCSPKSGHDTVSWYQQALGQGPQFIFQYYEEEERQRGNFPDRFSGHQFPNYSSELNVNALLLGDSALYLCASSTGFLHTDTQYFGPGTRLTVL.

CDR3 sequence (DNA): TGCGCCAGCAGCCCAGGACAGATCTACGAGCAGTACTTC. It translates to CASSPGQIYEQYF. The genes are TRBV5-1 and TRBJ2-7, with D possibly being TRBD1 (6 bases). The V gene lost 4 bases and the J gene lost 3 bases, with 11 bases spanning the gap. The CDR3 covers 13 residues. Germline CDR1 is SGHRS and CDR2 is YFSETQ.

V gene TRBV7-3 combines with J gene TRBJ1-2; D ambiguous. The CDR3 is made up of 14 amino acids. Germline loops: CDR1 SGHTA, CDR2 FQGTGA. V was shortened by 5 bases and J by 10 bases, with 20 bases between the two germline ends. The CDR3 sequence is CASSQAGPTGHYTF. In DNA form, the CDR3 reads TGTGCCAGCAGCCAAGCGGGTCCAACGGGTCACTACACCTTC.

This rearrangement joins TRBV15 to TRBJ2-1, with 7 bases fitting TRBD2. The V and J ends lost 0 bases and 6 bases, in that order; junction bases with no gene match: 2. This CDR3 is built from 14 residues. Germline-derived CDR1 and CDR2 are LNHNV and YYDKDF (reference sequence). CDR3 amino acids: CATSRDREVNEQFF. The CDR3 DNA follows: TGTGCCACCAGCAGAGATCGGGAGGTCAATGAGCAGTTCTTC.

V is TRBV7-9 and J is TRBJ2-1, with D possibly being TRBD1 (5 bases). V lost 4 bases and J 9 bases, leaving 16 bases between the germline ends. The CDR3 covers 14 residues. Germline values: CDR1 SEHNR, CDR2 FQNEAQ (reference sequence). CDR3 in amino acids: CASSSTRQGREQFF. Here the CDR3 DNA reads TGTGCCAGCAGCTCCACACGTCAGGGCCGTGAGCAGTTCTTC.

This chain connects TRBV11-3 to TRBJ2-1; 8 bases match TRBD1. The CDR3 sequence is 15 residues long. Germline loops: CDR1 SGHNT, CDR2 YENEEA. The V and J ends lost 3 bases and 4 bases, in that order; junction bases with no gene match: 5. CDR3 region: CASSFTGGAYNEQFF. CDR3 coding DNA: TGTGCCAGCAGCTTCACAGGGGGTGCTTACAATGAGCAGTTCTTC.

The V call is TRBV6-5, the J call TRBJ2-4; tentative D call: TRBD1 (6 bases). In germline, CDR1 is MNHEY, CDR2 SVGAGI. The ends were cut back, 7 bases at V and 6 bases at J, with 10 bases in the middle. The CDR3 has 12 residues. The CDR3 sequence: CASMGHTNIQYF. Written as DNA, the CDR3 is TGTGCCAGCATGGGACACACAAACATTCAGTACTTC.

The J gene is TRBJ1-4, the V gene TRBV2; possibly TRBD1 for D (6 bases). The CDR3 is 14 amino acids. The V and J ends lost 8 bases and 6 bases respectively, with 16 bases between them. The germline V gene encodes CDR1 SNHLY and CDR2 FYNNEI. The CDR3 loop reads CASLPTGYDEKLFF. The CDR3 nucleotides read TGTGCCAGCCTTCCAACAGGGTACGATGAAAAACTGTTTTTT.

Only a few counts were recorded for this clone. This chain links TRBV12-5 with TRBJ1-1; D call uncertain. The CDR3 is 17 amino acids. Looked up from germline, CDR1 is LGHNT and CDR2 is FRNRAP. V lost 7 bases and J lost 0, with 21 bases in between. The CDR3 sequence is CASVPKRPLTMNTEAFF. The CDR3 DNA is TGTGCTAGTGTCCCCAAGAGGCCCTTAACCATGAACACTGAAGCTTTCTTT. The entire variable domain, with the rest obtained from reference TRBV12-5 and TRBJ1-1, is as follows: DARVTQTPRHKVTEMGQEVTMRCQPILGHNTVFWYRQTMMQGLELLAYFRNRAPLDDSGMPKDRFSAEMPDATLATLKIQPSEPRDSAVYFCASVPKRPLTMNTEAFFGQGTRLTVV.

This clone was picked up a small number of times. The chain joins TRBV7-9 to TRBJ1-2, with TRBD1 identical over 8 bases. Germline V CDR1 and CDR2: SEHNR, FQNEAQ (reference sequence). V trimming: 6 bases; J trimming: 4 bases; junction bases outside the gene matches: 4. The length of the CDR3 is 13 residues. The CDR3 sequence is CASSLDRAYGYTF. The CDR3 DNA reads TGTGCCAGCAGTTTGGACAGGGCCTATGGCTACACCTTC.

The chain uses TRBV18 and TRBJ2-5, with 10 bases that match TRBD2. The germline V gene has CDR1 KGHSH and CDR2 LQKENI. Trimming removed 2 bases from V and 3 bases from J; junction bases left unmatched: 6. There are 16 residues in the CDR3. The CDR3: CASSPRLAGLEETQYF. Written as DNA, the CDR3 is TGTGCCAGCTCACCAAGACTAGCGGGTTTGGAAGAGACCCAGTACTTC.

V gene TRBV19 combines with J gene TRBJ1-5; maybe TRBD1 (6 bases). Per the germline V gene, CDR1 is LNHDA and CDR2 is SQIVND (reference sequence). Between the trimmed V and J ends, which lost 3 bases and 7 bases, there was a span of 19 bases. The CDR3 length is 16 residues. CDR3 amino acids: CASSIRGATVNQPQHF. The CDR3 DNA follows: TGTGCCAGTAGTATCCGGGGGGCGACAGTCAACCAGCCCCAGCATTTT.

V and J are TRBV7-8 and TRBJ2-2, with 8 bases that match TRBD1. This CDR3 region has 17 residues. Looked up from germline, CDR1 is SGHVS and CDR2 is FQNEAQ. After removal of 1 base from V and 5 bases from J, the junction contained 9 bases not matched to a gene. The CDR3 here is CASSLDVRTGRTGELFF. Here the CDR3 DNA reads TGTGCCAGCAGCTTAGACGTAAGGACAGGGCGAACCGGGGAGCTGTTTTTT.

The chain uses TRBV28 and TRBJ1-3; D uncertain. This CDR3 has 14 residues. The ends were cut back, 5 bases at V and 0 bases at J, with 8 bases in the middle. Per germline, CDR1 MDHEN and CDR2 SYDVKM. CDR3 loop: CASSLAGSGNTIYF. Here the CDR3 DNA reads TGTGCCAGCAGTCTGGCAGGCTCTGGAAACACCATATATTTT.

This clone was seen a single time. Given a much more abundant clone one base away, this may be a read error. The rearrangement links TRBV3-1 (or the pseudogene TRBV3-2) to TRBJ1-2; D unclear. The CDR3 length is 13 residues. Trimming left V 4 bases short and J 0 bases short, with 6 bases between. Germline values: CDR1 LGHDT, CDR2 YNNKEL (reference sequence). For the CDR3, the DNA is TGTGCCAGCAGCCCGCGGGCTAACTATGGCTACACCTTC. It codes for CASSPRANYGYTF.

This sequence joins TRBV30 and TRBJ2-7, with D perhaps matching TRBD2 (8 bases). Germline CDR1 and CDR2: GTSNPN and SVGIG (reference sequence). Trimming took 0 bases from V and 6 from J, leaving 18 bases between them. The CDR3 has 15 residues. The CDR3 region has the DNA TGTGCCTGGAGTGTAAGCGGGGGACCAGGGGGCGAGCAGTACTTC. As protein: CAWSVSGGPGGEQYF.